This TCR beta chain was profiled in a study of T cell responses to AZD1222 COVID-19 vaccine. The data were produced by immunoSEQ multiplex PCR, yet TCRdb's version contains in-frame clones alone and is incomplete. Here the sample spans some 110,000 clones, around 81% being singletons. Trimming took 4 bases from V and 5 from J, leaving 11 bases between them. The CDR3 loop spans 13 amino acids. In its sample, this clone was seen once. This TCR derives from an adult in good health. The gene calls are TRBV12-3 or TRBV12-4 and TRBJ2-5, with TRBD2 as a possible D gene (5 bases). The sequenced sample was peripheral blood, obtained on day 0 of AZD1222 vaccination. This CDR3 reads CASSSGLAETQYF. Written as DNA, the CDR3 is TGTGCCAGCAGTTCAGGACTCGCCGAGACCCAGTACTTC.